This record covers a single TCR beta chain. The antigen remains unidentified. The sample is drawn from a study of T cells expressing NK-cell markers. Study in general: From sorted CD3+CD56+NKG2C+, CD3+CD56+NKG2C- and CD3+CD56-NKG2C+ T cells came the TCR beta repertoires. Findings and limits, study-wide: The CD3+CD56-NKG2C+ fraction was also led by these clonotypes in a handful of donors. As a fraction of CD8+ T cells, dominant NKG2C+ clonotypes reached roughly 1.0-7.0% in 5 to 7 donors.

5'RACE template switching with UMIs produced the TCR beta cDNA. Reanalyzing the 5' RACE reads, TCRdb keeps one entry per CDR3 protein, without DNA. In all, the sample yields some 140,000 distinct CDR3 sequences. This CDR3 contains 13 residues. Germline V gene lookup returns CDR1 SQVTM and CDR2 ANQGSEA. The gene calls are TRBV29-1 and TRBJ2-1; without DNA, the TCRdb call of TRBD1 cannot be checked. The receptor's source is a woman in her forties or fifties in good health. Sequenced material: blood T cells: a sorted CD56 or NKG2C T cell subset, CD4+ or CD8+ T cells, or bulk PBMC T cells (not recorded which). The CDR3: CSATGPIYNEQFF.